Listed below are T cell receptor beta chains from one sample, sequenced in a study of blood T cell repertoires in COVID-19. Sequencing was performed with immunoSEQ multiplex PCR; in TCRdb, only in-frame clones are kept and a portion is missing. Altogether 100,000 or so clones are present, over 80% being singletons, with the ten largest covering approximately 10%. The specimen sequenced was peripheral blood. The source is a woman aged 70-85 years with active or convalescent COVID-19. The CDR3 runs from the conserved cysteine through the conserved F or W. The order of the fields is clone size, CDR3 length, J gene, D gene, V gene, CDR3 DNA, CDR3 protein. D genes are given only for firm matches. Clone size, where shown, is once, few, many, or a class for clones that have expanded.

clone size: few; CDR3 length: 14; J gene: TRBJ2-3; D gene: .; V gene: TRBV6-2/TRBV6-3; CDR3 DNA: TGTGCCAGCAGTTCGGAGAGACTCACAGATACGCAGTATTTT; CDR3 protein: CASSSERLTDTQYF
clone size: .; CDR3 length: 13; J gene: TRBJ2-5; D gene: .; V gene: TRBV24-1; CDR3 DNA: TGTGCCACCAGATACAGGGATGCGGAGACCCAGTACTTC; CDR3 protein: CATRYRDAETQYF
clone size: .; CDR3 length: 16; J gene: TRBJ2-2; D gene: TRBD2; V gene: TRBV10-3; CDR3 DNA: TGTGCCATCAGTCCTTCCATAGCGGGGCGCACCGGGGAGCTGTTTTTT; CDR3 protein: CAISPSIAGRTGELFF
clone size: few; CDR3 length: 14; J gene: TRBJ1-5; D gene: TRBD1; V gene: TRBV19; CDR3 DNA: TGTGCCAGTAGCTCCGGGACAGGAGAGCAGCCCCAGCATTTT; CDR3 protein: CASSSGTGEQPQHF
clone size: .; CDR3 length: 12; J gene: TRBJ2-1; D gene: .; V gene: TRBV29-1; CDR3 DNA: TGCAGCGTCCCTACGTATGGAGGTGTGCAGTTCTTC; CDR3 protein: CSVPTYGGVQFF
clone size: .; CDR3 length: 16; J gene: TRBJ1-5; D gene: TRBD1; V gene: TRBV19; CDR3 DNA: TGTGCCAGTAGTATAGTTGGGGACAGCTATAATCAGCCCCAGCATTTT; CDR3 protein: CASSIVGDSYNQPQHF
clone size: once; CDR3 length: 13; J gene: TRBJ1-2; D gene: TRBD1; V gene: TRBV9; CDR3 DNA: TGTGCCAGCAGTCGACAGGGAAGGGATGGCTACACCTTC; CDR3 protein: CASSRQGRDGYTF
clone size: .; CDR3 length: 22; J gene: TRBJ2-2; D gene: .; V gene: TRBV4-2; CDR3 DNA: TGTGCCAGCAGCCAAGGACTGGGGTTGGTAGGTAGACAGGATTATAACACCGGGGAGCTGTTTTTT; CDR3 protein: CASSQGLGLVGRQDYNTGELFF
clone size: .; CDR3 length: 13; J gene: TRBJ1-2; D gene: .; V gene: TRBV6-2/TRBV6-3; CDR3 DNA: TGTGCCAGCAGTTATTCCAGGGAAAATGGCTACACCTTC; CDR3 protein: CASSYSRENGYTF
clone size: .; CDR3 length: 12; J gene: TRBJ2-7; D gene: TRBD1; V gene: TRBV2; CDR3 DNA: TGTGCCAGCCGGGACAGAAGCTACGAGCAGTACTTC; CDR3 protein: CASRDRSYEQYF
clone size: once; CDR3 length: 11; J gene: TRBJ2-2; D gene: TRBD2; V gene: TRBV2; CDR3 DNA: TGTGCCACCGGGGGGACCGGGGAGCTGTTTTTT; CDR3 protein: CATGGTGELFF
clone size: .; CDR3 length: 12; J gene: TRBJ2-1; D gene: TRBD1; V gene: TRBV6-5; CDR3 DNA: TGTGCCAGCGGACAGGGGTACAATGAGCAGTTCTTC; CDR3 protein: CASGQGYNEQFF
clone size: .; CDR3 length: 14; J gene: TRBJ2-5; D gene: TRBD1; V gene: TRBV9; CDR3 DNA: TGTGCCAGCAGCGTAGCTTCCGCAGGGGGGACCCAGTACTTC; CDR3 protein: CASSVASAGGTQYF
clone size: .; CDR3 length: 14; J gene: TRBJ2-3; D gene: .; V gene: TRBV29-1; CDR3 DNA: TGCAGCGTTAGACGAGGGTCCCCCACAGATACGCAGTATTTT; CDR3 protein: CSVRRGSPTDTQYF
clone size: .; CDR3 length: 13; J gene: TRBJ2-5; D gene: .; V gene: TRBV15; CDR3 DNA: TGTGCCACCAGCAGACATCTACAAGAGACCCAGTACTTC; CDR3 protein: CATSRHLQETQYF
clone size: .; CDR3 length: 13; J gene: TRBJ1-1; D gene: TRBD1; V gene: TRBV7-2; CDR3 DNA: TGTGCCAGCAGCTTAGACAGGGGGAGTAGTGCTTTCTTT; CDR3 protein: CASSLDRGSSAFF
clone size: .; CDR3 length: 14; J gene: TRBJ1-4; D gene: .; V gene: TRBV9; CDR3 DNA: TGTGCCAGCTCCCACTCCGCAACTAATGAAAAACTGTTTTTT; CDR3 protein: CASSHSATNEKLFF
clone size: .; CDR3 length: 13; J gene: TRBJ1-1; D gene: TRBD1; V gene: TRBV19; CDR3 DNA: TGTGCCAGTAGGGGACAGGGGAGGTCTGAAGCTTTCTTT; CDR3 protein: CASRGQGRSEAFF
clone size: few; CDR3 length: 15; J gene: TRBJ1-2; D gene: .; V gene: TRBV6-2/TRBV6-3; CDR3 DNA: TGTGCCAGCAGTTACCCCAACGGTCATAACTATGGCTACACCTTC; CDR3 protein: CASSYPNGHNYGYTF
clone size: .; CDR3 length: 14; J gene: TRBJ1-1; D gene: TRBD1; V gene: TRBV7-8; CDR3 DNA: TGTGCCAGCAGCTTCAGGGGGATTGGCACTGAAGCTTTCTTT; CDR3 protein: CASSFRGIGTEAFF
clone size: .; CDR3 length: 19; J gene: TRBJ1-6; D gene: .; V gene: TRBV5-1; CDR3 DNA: TGCGCCAGCGTTACATTCGGGACCCCGATGGGGGGGTATAATTCACCCCTCCACTTT; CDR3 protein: CASVTFGTPMGGYNSPLHF
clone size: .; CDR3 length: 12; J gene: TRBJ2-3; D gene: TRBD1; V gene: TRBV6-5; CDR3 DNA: TGTGCCAGCAGAGACAGGGTTTTTACGCAGTATTTT; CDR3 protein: CASRDRVFTQYF
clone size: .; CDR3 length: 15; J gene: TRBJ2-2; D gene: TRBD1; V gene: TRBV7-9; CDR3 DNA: TGTGCCAGTGACCCGGGACAGGGCTACACCGGGGAGCTGTTTTTT; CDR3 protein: CASDPGQGYTGELFF
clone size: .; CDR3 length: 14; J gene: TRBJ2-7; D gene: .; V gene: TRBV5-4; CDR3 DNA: TGTGCCAGCAGCTATAATGTGGGGCCCTACGAGCAGTACTTC; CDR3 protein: CASSYNVGPYEQYF
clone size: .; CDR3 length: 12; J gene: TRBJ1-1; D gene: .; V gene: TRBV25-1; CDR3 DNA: TGTGCCAGCTCCGATCGGGGGTTTGCAGCTTTCTTT; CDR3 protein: CASSDRGFAAFF
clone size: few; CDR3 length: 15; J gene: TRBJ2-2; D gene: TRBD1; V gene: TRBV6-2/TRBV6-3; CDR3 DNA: TGTGCCAGCAGCCGTATCGGGCCAGGGGGCGGGGAGCTGTTTTTT; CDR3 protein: CASSRIGPGGGELFF
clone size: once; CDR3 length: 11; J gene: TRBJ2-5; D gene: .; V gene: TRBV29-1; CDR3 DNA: TGCAGCGCCGGGTTCCAAGAGACCCAGTACTTC; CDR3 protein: CSAGFQETQYF
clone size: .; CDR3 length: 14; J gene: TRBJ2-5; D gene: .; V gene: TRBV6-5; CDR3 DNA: TGTGCCAGCAGTTCCACCCGACAGCAAGAGACCCAGTACTTC; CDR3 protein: CASSSTRQQETQYF
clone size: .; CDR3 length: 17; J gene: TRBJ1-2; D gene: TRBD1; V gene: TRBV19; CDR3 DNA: TGTGCCAGTAGTACCGACGCCGGGACAGCAAATAACTATGGCTACACCTTC; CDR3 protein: CASSTDAGTANNYGYTF
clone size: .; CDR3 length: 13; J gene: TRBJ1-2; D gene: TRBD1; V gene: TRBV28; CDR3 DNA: TGTGCCAGCAGTTTATTCAGGGGGCATGGCTACACCTTC; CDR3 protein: CASSLFRGHGYTF
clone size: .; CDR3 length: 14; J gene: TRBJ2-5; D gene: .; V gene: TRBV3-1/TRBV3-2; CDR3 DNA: TGTGCCAGCAGCCAAGGAGGACTGGCCGGGATCCAGTACTTC; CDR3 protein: CASSQGGLAGIQYF
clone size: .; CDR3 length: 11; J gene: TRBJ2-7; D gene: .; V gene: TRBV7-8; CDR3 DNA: TGTGCCAGCAGGTGGAGGGACGAGCAGTACTTC; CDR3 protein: CASRWRDEQYF
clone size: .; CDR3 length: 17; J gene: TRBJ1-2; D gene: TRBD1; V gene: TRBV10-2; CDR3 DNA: TGCGCCAGCAGGGATCCGGGACAGGGTATGGGGGCTGGCGGCTACACCTTC; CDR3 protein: CASRDPGQGMGAGGYTF
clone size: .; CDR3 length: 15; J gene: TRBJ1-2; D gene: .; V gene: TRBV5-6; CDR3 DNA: TGTGCCAGCAGCTTGGCCAAGGGGAGGAGCTATGGCTACACCTTC; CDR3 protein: CASSLAKGRSYGYTF
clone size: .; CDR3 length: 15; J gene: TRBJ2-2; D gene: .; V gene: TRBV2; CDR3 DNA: TGTGCCAGCAGTGATCTTTCTCCGAACACCGGGGAGCTGTTTTTT; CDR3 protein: CASSDLSPNTGELFF
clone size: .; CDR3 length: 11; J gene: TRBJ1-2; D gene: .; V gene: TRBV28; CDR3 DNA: TGTGCCAGCAGTCCTTCAGGTGGCTACACCTTC; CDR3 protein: CASSPSGGYTF
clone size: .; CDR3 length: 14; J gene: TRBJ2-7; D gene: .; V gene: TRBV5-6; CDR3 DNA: TGTGCCAGCAGCTTGTACTCAGGGTCCTACGAGCAGTACTTC; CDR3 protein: CASSLYSGSYEQYF
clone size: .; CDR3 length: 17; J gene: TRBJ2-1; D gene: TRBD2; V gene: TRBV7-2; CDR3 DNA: TGTGCCAGCAGCTCAACGAGGCTAGCGGGTTCCTACAATGAGCAGTTCTTC; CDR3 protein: CASSSTRLAGSYNEQFF
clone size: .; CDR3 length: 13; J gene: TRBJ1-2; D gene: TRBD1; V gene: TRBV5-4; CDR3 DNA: TGTGCCAGCAGCCGGGACAGGGGCTATGGCTACACCTTC; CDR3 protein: CASSRDRGYGYTF
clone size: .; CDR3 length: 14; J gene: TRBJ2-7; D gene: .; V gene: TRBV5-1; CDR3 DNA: TGCGCCAGCAGCTGGGGCGCTCAGTCGAACGAGCAGTACTTC; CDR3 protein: CASSWGAQSNEQYF
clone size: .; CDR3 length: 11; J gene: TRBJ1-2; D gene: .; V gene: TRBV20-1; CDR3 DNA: TGCAGTAGTGACAGAATCTATGGCTACACCTTC; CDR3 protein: CSSDRIYGYTF
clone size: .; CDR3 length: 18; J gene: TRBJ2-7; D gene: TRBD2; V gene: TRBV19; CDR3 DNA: TGTGCCAGTAGTATTTCTTTCGGGGGGGTCTTCAACTCCTACGAGCAGTACTTC; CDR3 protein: CASSISFGGVFNSYEQYF
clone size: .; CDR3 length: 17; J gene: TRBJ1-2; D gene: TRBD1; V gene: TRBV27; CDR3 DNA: TGTGCCAGCAGTCTCGGGACAGGCCAGCCAGGGGGCTATGGCTACACCTTC; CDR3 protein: CASSLGTGQPGGYGYTF
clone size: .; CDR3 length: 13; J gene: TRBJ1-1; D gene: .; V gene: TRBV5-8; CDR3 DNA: TGTGCCAGCACCCGTCAGGAGAACACTGAAGCTTTCTTT; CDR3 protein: CASTRQENTEAFF
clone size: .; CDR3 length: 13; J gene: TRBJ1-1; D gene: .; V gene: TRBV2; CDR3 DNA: TGTGCCAGCAGTGAAGATTTACGGTTTGAAGCTTTCTTT; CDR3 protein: CASSEDLRFEAFF
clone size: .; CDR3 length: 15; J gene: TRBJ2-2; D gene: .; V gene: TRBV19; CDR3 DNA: TGTGCCAGTAGCTCCACTCGGGTGTACACCGGGGAGCTGTTTTTT; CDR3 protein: CASSSTRVYTGELFF
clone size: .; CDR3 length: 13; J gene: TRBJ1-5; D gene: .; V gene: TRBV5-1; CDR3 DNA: TGCGCCAGCAGACGGGACACCAGCCAGCCCCAGCATTTT; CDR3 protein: CASRRDTSQPQHF
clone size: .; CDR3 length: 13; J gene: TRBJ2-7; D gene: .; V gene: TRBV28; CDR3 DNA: TGTGCCAGCAGTTTATCGGCAGGCCCTGGGCAGTACTTC; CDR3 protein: CASSLSAGPGQYF